The rows below give T cell receptor beta chains drawn from one sample of a study of control samples from healthy donors and cancer patients. Libraries were prepared by immunoSEQ multiplex PCR; TCRdb keeps only in-frame clonotypes and omits some of them. The sample has approximately 44,000 clones; over 65% are singletons. Sequencing input: formalin-fixed, paraffin-embedded tissue. The source is a male donor with melanoma. Both conserved end residues are part of each CDR3. A D gene is named only where the DNA matches it firmly. Size tells how often a clone was seen (once, few, many) or the class of an expanded clone, and some rows leave it out.

clone_size	v_call	j_call	d_call	cdr3_length	cdr3_nt	cdr3_aa
-	TRBV5-1	TRBJ2-7	-	14	TGCGCCAGCCGCCCCCAGGGCTACTCCTACGAGCAGTACTTC	CASRPQGYSYEQYF
-	TRBV6-4	TRBJ2-1	TRBD1	15	TGTGCCAGCAGCGAACAGGGGGCTTTCTACAATGAGCAGTTCTTC	CASSEQGAFYNEQFF
-	TRBV7-6	TRBJ1-3	-	15	TGTGCCAGCAGCCTATCCGACGGGCTTGGAAACACCATATATTTT	CASSLSDGLGNTIYF
-	TRBV5-6	TRBJ2-3	-	13	TGTGCCAGCAGCAGCACAGGGTCAGATACGCAGTATTTT	CASSSTGSDTQYF
-	TRBV30	TRBJ2-5	TRBD1	13	TGTGCCTGGAGGGACAGGGGGACAGAGACCCAGTACTTC	CAWRDRGTETQYF
-	TRBV6-1	TRBJ1-1	TRBD1	14	TGTGCCAGCAGTGAGCCAGGGGGAAACACTGAAGCTTTCTTT	CASSEPGGNTEAFF
few	TRBV4-1	TRBJ1-2	-	13	TGCGCCAGCAGCCAAGATTGGGGCAATGGTTACACCTTC	CASSQDWGNGYTF
-	TRBV7-2	TRBJ2-5	-	14	TGTGCCAGCAGCTTATCAGGGGCCCTAGAGACCCAGTACTTC	CASSLSGALETQYF
few	TRBV24-1	TRBJ2-7	TRBD1	15	TGTGCCACCAGTGATCCGGGACAGGGGGCCTACGAGCAGTACTTC	CATSDPGQGAYEQYF
-	TRBV9	TRBJ1-6	TRBD1	16	TGTGCCAGCAGCGTAGTATTAGGACAGGGATCCTCACCCCTCCACTTT	CASSVVLGQGSSPLHF
-	TRBV4-1	TRBJ1-1	TRBD1	15	TGCGCCAGCAGCCGCGGACAGGGCTGGGACACTGAAGCTTTCTTT	CASSRGQGWDTEAFF
few	TRBV4-1	TRBJ2-1	-	18	TGCGCCAGCAGCCTACGTAGGATCGCCGCCAGCTCCTACAATGAGCAGTTCTTC	CASSLRRIAASSYNEQFF
few	TRBV28	TRBJ2-7	TRBD2	15	TGTGCCAGCAGCCCACTAGCGGGAGCCACCTACGAGCAGTACTTC	CASSPLAGATYEQYF
-	TRBV7-8	TRBJ2-5	TRBD2	14	TGTGCCAGCAGCTTGGGACTAGCGGGAGGAATCCAGTACTTC	CASSLGLAGGIQYF
-	TRBV10-1	TRBJ2-7	-	15	TGCGCCAGCAGTGCCTACGGACACAACACCTACGAGCAGTACTTC	CASSAYGHNTYEQYF